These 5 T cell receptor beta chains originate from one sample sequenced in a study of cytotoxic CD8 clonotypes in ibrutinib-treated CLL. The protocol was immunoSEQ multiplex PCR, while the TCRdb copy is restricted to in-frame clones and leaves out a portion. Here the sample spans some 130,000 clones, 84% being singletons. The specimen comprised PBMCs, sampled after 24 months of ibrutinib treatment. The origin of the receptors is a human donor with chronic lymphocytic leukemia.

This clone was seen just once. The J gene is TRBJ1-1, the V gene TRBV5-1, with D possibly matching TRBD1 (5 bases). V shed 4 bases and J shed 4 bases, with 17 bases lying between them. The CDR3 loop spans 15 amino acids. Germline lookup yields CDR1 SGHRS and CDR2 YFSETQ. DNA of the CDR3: TGCGCCAGCAGCCCGGACCCTGGGGACGCCACTGAAGCTTTCTTT. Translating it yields CASSPDPGDATEAFF. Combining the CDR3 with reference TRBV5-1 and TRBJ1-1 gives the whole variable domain KAGVTQTPRYLIKTRGQQVTLSCSPISGHRSVSWYQQTPGQGLQFLFEYFSETQRNKGNFPGRFSGRQFSNSRSEMNVSTLELGDSALYLCASSPDPGDATEAFFGQGTRLTVV.

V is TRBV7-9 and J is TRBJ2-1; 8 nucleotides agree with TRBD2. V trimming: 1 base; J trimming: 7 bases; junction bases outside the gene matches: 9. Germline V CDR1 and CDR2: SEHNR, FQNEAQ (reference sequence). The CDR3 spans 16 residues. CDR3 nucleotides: TGTGCCAGCAGCTTAGATCGGCAGGGACTAGGGAATGAGCAGTTCTTC. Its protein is CASSLDRQGLGNEQFF.

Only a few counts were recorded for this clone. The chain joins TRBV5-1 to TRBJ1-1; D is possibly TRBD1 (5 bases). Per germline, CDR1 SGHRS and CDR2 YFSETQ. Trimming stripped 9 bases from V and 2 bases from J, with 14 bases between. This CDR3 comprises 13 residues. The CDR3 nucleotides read TGCGCCAAGAGGGGCAGCTTTAACACTGAAGCTTTCTTT. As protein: CAKRGSFNTEAFF.

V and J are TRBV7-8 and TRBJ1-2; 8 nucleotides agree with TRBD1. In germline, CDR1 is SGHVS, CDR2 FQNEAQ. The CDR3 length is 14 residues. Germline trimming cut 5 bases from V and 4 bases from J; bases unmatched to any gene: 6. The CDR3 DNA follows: TGTGCCAGCAGCCCCTCGACAGGGGCCTATGGCTACACCTTC. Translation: CASSPSTGAYGYTF.

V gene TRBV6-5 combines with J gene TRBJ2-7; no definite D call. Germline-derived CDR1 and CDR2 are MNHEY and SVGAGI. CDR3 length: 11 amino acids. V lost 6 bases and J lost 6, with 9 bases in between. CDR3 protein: CASSHSPEQYF. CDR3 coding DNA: TGTGCCAGCAGCCATAGCCCCGAGCAGTACTTC.